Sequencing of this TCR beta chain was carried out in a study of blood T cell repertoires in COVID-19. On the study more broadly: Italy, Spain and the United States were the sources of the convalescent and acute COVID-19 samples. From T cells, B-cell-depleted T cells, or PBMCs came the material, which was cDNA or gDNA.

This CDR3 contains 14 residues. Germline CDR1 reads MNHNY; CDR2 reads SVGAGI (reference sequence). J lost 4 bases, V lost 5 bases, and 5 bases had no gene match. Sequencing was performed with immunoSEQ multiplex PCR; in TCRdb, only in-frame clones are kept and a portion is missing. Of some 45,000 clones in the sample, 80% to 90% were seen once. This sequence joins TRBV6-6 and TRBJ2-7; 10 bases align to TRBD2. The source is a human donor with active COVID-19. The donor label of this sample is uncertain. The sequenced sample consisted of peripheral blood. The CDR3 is CASSHGTSAYEQYF. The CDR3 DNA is TGTGCCAGCAGTCACGGGACTAGCGCGTACGAGCAGTACTTC.